The 8 T cell receptor beta chains below all came from one sample that was sequenced in a study of cytomegalovirus exposure and HLA in healthy donors. The PCR was carried out with 60 Vbeta primers and 13 Jbeta primers. Assay: immunoSEQ multiplex PCR; the TCRdb copy retains only in-frame clones and omits some. The table records about 180,000 clones, approximately 84% of them present only once. The sample taken for sequencing was PBMCs. Source of these receptors: a woman between 45 and 60 years old in good health and CMV-seropositive.

This chain links TRBV9 with TRBJ2-3, with D possibly matching TRBD2 (6 bases). With 0 bases removed from V and 14 bases from J, the gap between germline ends came to 13 bases. There are 12 residues in the CDR3. CDR1 is SGDLS, CDR2 YYNGEE, per germline. Here the CDR3 DNA reads TGTGCCAGCAGCGTAGCAGGACTACCTCCGTATTTT. As protein: CASSVAGLPPYF.

This chain uses TRBV9 with TRBJ2-3; the match to TRBD1 covers 10 bases. The CDR3 consists of 15 residues. The V segment lost 3 bases and the J segment 7 bases; nucleotides outside the gene matches: 8. The germline V gene has CDR1 SGDLS and CDR2 YYNGEE. The DNA of the CDR3 is TGTGCCAGCAGCGCCTCGGGACAGGGGTGGAATACGCAGTATTTT. Translation gives CASSASGQGWNTQYF.

V gene TRBV7-2 combines with J gene TRBJ2-3; the match to TRBD1 covers 9 bases. The germline V gene encodes CDR1 SGHTA and CDR2 FQGNSA. Trimming cost V 5 bases and J 5 bases; bases outside gene matches: 5. The CDR3 runs 14 residues. DNA for the CDR3: TGTGCCAGCAGCCCGCGGACAGGGGAAGATACGCAGTATTTT. This gives the protein CASSPRTGEDTQYF. Together with reference TRBV7-2 and TRBJ2-3, the CDR3 gives the full variable domain: GAGVSQSPSNKVTEKGKDVELRCDPISGHTALYWYRQSLGQGLEFLIYFQGNSAPDKSGLPSDRFSAERTGGSVSTLTIQRTQQEDSAVYLCASSPRTGEDTQYFGPGTRLTVL.

CDR3 loop: CAWSIQGDEQYF. As DNA, the CDR3 is TGTGCCTGGAGTATACAGGGAGATGAGCAGTACTTC. This chain uses TRBV30 with TRBJ2-7; maybe TRBD1 (6 bases). The length of the CDR3 is 12 residues. The germline CDR1 and CDR2 sequences are GTSNPN and SVGIG (reference sequence). V lost 2 bases and J 7 bases, leaving 12 bases between the germline ends.

The J gene is TRBJ2-5, the V gene TRBV5-5, with D possibly matching TRBD2 (7 bases). The V gene's germline CDR1 is SGHKS and CDR2 YYEKEE (reference sequence). V lost 0 bases, J lost 5 bases, and 17 bases lay in between. The CDR3 is made up of 16 amino acids. CDR3 DNA: TGTGCCAGCAGCTTGGTTGGGCGGGGGCGCGGGGAGACCCAGTACTTC. Its translation is CASSLVGRGRGETQYF.

The chain combines TRBV5-1 with TRBJ2-7; D is perhaps TRBD1 (6 bases). Germline V gene lookup returns CDR1 SGHRS and CDR2 YFSETQ. This CDR3 region has 15 residues. V gave up 4 bases and J gave up 2 bases, with 16 bases separating them. The DNA for the CDR3 is TGCGCCAGCAGCACCGCTCCAGGGGCGGCCTACGAGCAGTACTTC. Its protein product is CASSTAPGAAYEQYF.

The rearrangement links TRBV5-8 to TRBJ2-5, with 8 bases lining up with TRBD2. V shed 4 bases, J shed 4 bases, and the junction held 12 bases outside the gene matches. This CDR3 is built from 16 residues. Germline V CDR1 and CDR2: SGHTS, YDEGEE. CDR3 in DNA: TGTGCCAGCAGCCCGGGGGGGGTGACAGGAGGAGAGACCCAGTACTTC. Amino acid sequence: CASSPGGVTGGETQYF. Using reference TRBV5-8 and TRBJ2-5 for the parts outside the CDR3, the full variable domain is EAGVTQSPTHLIKTRGQQATLRCSPISGHTSVYWYQQALGLGLQFLLWYDEGEERNRGNFPPRFSGRQFPNYSSELNVNALELEDSALYLCASSPGGVTGGETQYFGPGTRLLVL.

The gene calls are TRBV9 and TRBJ1-2, with a possible D match to TRBD1 (5 bases). Deletions cut 0 bases from V and 7 bases from J, with 10 bases between. The CDR3 is made up of 13 amino acids. Germline CDR1 and CDR2: SGDLS and YYNGEE. The CDR3 DNA is TGTGCCAGCAGCGTAGAGGCGGGGGTTGGCTACACCTTC. This translates into CASSVEAGVGYTF. The whole variable domain, remainder taken from reference TRBV9 and TRBJ1-2, is DSGVTQTPKHLITATGQRVTLRCSPRSGDLSVYWYQQSLDQGLQFLIQYYNGEERAKGNILERFSAQQFPDLHSELNLSSLELGDSALYFCASSVEAGVGYTFGSGTRLTVV.